The 32 T cell receptor beta chains below all came from one sample that was sequenced in a study of beta chain features in type 1 diabetes. Investigators reverse transcribed all isolated RNA, so they sequenced expressed TCRB transcripts. Sequencing used immunoSEQ multiplex PCR; TCRdb keeps in-frame clones, though not all of them. The table has fewer than 200,000 clones, approximately 8.1% seen once; the top ten hold about 0.6%. The specimen sequenced was central memory CD4+ T cells from blood. These receptors all stem from a man younger than 35 in good health.

V and J are TRBV6-5 and TRBJ2-3; 8 bases are shared with TRBD2. The CDR3 is made up of 14 amino acids. Germline trimming cut 5 bases from V and 5 bases from J; bases unmatched to any gene: 6. Germline values: CDR1 MNHEY, CDR2 SVGAGI. CDR3 loop: CASSTYSGEDTQYF. In DNA form, the CDR3 reads TGTGCCAGCAGTACTTATAGCGGGGAAGATACGCAGTATTTT.

In nucleotides, the CDR3 is TGTGCCAGCAGCCAACCACAGGGACGGGGCTTTTTT. Amino acids: CASSQPQGRGFF. The chain joins TRBV6-1 to TRBJ1-4; D may be TRBD1 (6 bases). The CDR3 runs to 12 residues. Trimming took off 6 bases at V and 17 bases at J, with 19 bases between the two ends. Germline CDR1 is MNHNS and CDR2 is SASEGT.

In its sample, this clone was seen a few times. The chain couples TRBV7-2 to TRBJ2-5; TRBD1 aligns across 7 bases. The CDR3 is 14 residues long. The germline CDR1 and CDR2 sequences are SGHTA and FQGNSA. J was trimmed by 5 bases and V by 5 bases; bases with no gene match: 8. CDR3 nucleotide sequence: TGTGCCAGCAGCCAGGGACAGATAGTCGAGACCCAGTACTTC. It yields the protein CASSQGQIVETQYF.

This clone was seen a handful of times. The chain is built from TRBV10-3 and TRBJ1-1; D may be TRBD1 (5 bases). V lost 9 bases to trimming and J lost 1 base, with 9 bases between them. The CDR3 length is 12 residues. CDR1 is ENHRY and CDR2 is SYGVKD in the germline V gene. CDR3 DNA: TGTGCCATACAGGACCCGAACACTGAAGCTTTCTTT. Its translation: CAIQDPNTEAFF.

This clone was picked up a small number of times. The chain joins TRBV7-9 to TRBJ2-1, with 7 bases fitting TRBD2. Trimming removed 1 base from V and 15 bases from J; junction bases left unmatched: 3. CDR3 length: 11 amino acids. From germline, CDR1 is SEHNR and CDR2 FQNEAQ (reference sequence). The CDR3 bases are TGTGCCAGCAGCTTAGTTGGGGGGGGGTTCTTC. Amino acids: CASSLVGGGFF.

The chain links TRBV4-2 to TRBJ1-6; maybe TRBD1 (5 bases). V was trimmed by 0 bases and J by 8 bases, leaving 23 bases between them. The CDR3 contains 19 residues. CDR1 is LGHNA and CDR2 is YNFKEQ in the germline V gene. The CDR3 sequence: CASSQEDYGAAGGDSPLHF. The CDR3 DNA follows: TGTGCCAGCAGCCAAGAGGACTACGGGGCCGCTGGGGGAGATTCACCCCTCCACTTT.

This clone has only a few counts. This rearrangement joins TRBV7-8 to TRBJ2-7, with TRBD2 matching over 9 bases. CDR1 and CDR2 (germline): SGHVS, FQNEAQ. CDR3 length: 16 residues. J lost 0 bases, V lost 4 bases, and 7 bases had no gene match. CDR3 sequence: CASSSRGGGDSYEQYF. CDR3 nucleotides: TGTGCCAGCAGCTCACGAGGCGGGGGGGACTCCTACGAGCAGTACTTC. The full variable domain, rest sourced from reference TRBV7-8 and TRBJ2-7, is GAGVSQSPRYKVAKRGQDVALRCDPISGHVSLFWYQQALGQGPEFLTYFQNEAQLDKSGLPSDRFFAERPEGSVSTLKIQRTQQEDSAVYLCASSSRGGGDSYEQYFGPGTRLTVT.

This clone was detected a few times. This same CDR3 is encoded by further DNA sequences in the sample. The chain is built from TRBV30 and TRBJ1-6; 9 bases are shared with TRBD1. J lost 7 bases, V lost 3 bases, and 4 bases had no gene match. The CDR3 has 14 amino acids. Germline CDR1 GTSNPN, CDR2 SVGIG (reference sequence). CDR3 DNA sequence: TGTGCCTGGAGACAGGGGGCGTCCAATTCACCCCTCCACTTT. Encoded protein: CAWRQGASNSPLHF.

The J gene is TRBJ1-2, the V gene TRBV29-1; 8 positions agree with TRBD1. CDR1 SQVTM and CDR2 ANQGSEA come from the germline V gene. V was clipped by 1 base and J by 5 bases; unmatched bases: 15. This CDR3 is 17 amino acids long. As DNA, the CDR3 is TGCAGCGTTGAAGGTTTACAGCCTGGACAGGGAGGATATGGCTACACCTTC. This translates into CSVEGLQPGQGGYGYTF. Drawing the rest from reference TRBV29-1 and TRBJ1-2, the complete variable domain is SAVISQKPSRDICQRGTSLTIQCQVDSQVTMMFWYRQQPGQSLTLIATANQGSEATYESGFVIDKFPISRPNLTFSTLTVSNMSPEDSSIYLCSVEGLQPGQGGYGYTFGSGTRLTVV.

In its sample, this clone was seen many times. The V call is TRBV18, the J call TRBJ1-5; D gene ambiguous. Germline V gene lookup returns CDR1 KGHSH and CDR2 LQKENI. The CDR3 consists of 14 residues. The ends were cut back, 4 bases at V and 7 bases at J, with 14 bases in the middle. The CDR3 DNA reads as TGTGCCAGCTCACTCCAGGAGGCGGGACAGCCCCAGCATTTT. This gives the protein CASSLQEAGQPQHF.

The rearrangement links TRBV21-1 to TRBJ2-7; TRBD1, as called in the table, went unchecked against the DNA. TRBV21-1 constitutes a pseudogene. CDR3 length equals 14 residues. The CDR3 sequence is CAIFLTGGSYEQYF. The CDR3 DNA reads TGTGCCATCTTCCTGACAGGGGGCTCCTACGAGCAGTACTTC.

This clone was recorded at least ten times. The chain combines TRBV30 with TRBJ1-2; D unresolved. Between the trimmed V and J ends, which lost 2 bases and 4 bases, there was a span of 5 bases. The V gene's germline CDR1 is GTSNPN and CDR2 SVGIG (reference sequence). This CDR3 has 11 residues. The CDR3 sequence: CAWSNLYGYTF. CDR3 nucleotide sequence: TGTGCCTGGAGTAATCTCTATGGCTACACCTTC.

This clone was picked up a small number of times. Relative to the germline gene, one junction end is altered; a read error may explain this. The chain uses TRBV7-9 and TRBJ2-3; 9 nucleotides line up with TRBD1. In germline, CDR1 is SEHNR, CDR2 FQNEAQ (reference sequence). The CDR3 totals 16 residues. CDR3 in amino acids: CASSQGNRGRLDTQCF. In DNA form, the CDR3 reads TGTGCCAGCAGCCAAGGGAACAGGGGGCGCTTGGATACGCAGTGTTTT.

V gene TRBV9 combines with J gene TRBJ2-3, with 8 nucleotides matching TRBD2. Germline CDR1 reads SGDLS; CDR2 reads YYNGEE. The CDR3 sequence is 16 residues long. Trimming at V came to 2 bases and at J to 2 bases, leaving 7 bases not matched to a gene. This chain's CDR3 is CASSVTPLADTDTQYF. For the CDR3, the DNA is TGTGCCAGCAGCGTCACTCCACTAGCGGACACAGATACGCAGTATTTT. The variable domain in full, completed from reference TRBV9 and TRBJ2-3, reads DSGVTQTPKHLITATGQRVTLRCSPRSGDLSVYWYQQSLDQGLQFLIQYYNGEERAKGNILERFSAQQFPDLHSELNLSSLELGDSALYFCASSVTPLADTDTQYFGPGTRLTVL.

This clone was picked up a small number of times. This chain connects TRBV30 to TRBJ1-1; no clear D. Trimming took off 2 bases at V and 1 base at J, with 11 bases between the two ends. The CDR3 length is 14 residues. Germline V gene data show CDR1 as GTSNPN and CDR2 as SVGIG (reference sequence). The DNA for the CDR3 is TGTGCCTGGAGTAGGAGACCCACGAACACTGAAGCTTTCTTT. Protein sequence: CAWSRRPTNTEAFF.

The chain has TRBV30 and TRBJ2-2; 7 nucleotides line up with TRBD1. Germline V gene lookup returns CDR1 GTSNPN and CDR2 SVGIG (reference sequence). This CDR3 is built from 14 residues. V lost 1 base, J lost 5 bases, and 4 bases stayed unmatched. The CDR3 nucleotides read TGTGCCTGGAGTGGCCGGGACAGTACCGGGGAGCTGTTTTTT. It yields the protein CAWSGRDSTGELFF.

This chain links TRBV4-2 with TRBJ1-5; D possibly corresponds to TRBD1 (5 bases). Per the germline V gene, CDR1 is LGHNA and CDR2 is YNFKEQ. CDR3 length equals 18 residues. V lost 0 bases and J 2 bases, leaving 17 bases between the germline ends. CDR3 amino acids: CASSQEIVAQVGNQPQHF. CDR3 nucleotides: TGTGCCAGCAGCCAAGAAATTGTCGCACAGGTCGGCAATCAGCCCCAGCATTTT.

Only a few counts were recorded for this clone. CDR3 in DNA: TGTGCCAGCAGTTCCGTTCTAGCGGGAGTGGGCACATATGAGCAGTTCTTC. Translated, it gives CASSSVLAGVGTYEQFF. The chain carries TRBV28 and TRBJ2-1; 10 nucleotides match TRBD2. With V trimmed by 4 bases and J by 8 bases, 14 bases remained unmatched. The CDR3 contains 17 residues. Germline V lookup: CDR1 MDHEN, CDR2 SYDVKM.

The V gene is TRBV7-7, the J gene TRBJ2-5; the D call may be TRBD1 or TRBD2 (6 bases each). CDR3 length: 13 amino acids. The germline CDR1 and CDR2 sequences are SSHAT and FNYEAQ (reference sequence). CDR3 protein: CASGRPGAETQYF. The CDR3 nucleotides are TGTGCTAGCGGCAGACCAGGGGCAGAGACCCAGTACTTC.

This clone was recorded a few times. The chain couples TRBV4-3 to TRBJ2-2; 8 positions match TRBD2. This CDR3 spans 15 amino acids. J gave up 8 bases and V 4 bases, and 9 bases lay outside the gene matches. Germline V gene data show CDR1 as LGHNA and CDR2 as YSLEER. The CDR3 DNA is TGCGCCAGCAGCCCCTGGACTAGCTCTACAGGGGAGCTGTTTTTT. As protein: CASSPWTSSTGELFF.

Many counts were recorded for this clone. This rearrangement joins TRBV28 to TRBJ2-1, with 9 nucleotides matching TRBD2. Germline lookup yields CDR1 MDHEN and CDR2 SYDVKM. The CDR3 covers 15 residues. The trim removed 6 bases at V and 6 bases at J, leaving 9 bases unmatched. CDR3 nucleotide sequence: TGTGCCAGCAGCTCTCTAGCGGGGATAGTCAATGAGCAGTTCTTC. Translating it yields CASSSLAGIVNEQFF.

This clone was seen a few times. This chain joins TRBV6-5 and TRBJ2-7; D is possibly TRBD1 (5 bases). Germline values: CDR1 MNHEY, CDR2 SVGAGI. The ends were cut back, 2 bases at V and 0 bases at J, with 14 bases in the middle. This CDR3 has 16 amino acids. CDR3 in DNA: TGTGCCAGCAGTTACGGGTACGCGGACAACTCCTACGAGCAGTACTTC. This sequence encodes CASSYGYADNSYEQYF.

This clone turned up a few times. V and J are TRBV7-9 and TRBJ2-1; D is possibly TRBD2 (5 bases). The CDR3 is 16 residues long. CDR1 and CDR2 from the germline V gene are SEHNR and FQNEAQ (reference sequence). Trimming removed 0 bases at V and 7 bases at J, with 16 bases between. In DNA form, the CDR3 reads TGTGCCAGCAGCTTAGCCCGGAGGCTGGGAAATAATGAGCAGTTCTTC. Protein sequence: CASSLARRLGNNEQFF. Using reference TRBV7-9 and TRBJ2-1 for the parts outside the CDR3, the full variable domain is DTGVSQNPRHKITKRGQNVTFRCDPISEHNRLYWYRQTLGQGPEFLTYFQNEAQLEKSRLLSDRFSAERPKGSFSTLEIQRTEQGDSAMYLCASSLARRLGNNEQFFGPGTRLTVL.

This clone was observed a few times. The rearrangement uses TRBV30 and TRBJ2-4, with D perhaps matching TRBD2 (5 bases). The ends were cut back, 1 base at V and 1 base at J, with 11 bases in the middle. Germline V gene data show CDR1 as GTSNPN and CDR2 as SVGIG (reference sequence). The CDR3 loop spans 15 amino acids. CDR3 DNA sequence: TGTGCCTGGAGTGCGCGGGCGTCGGCCAAAAACATTCAGTACTTC. It yields the protein CAWSARASAKNIQYF. The variable domain in full, completed from reference TRBV30 and TRBJ2-4, reads SQTIHQWPATLVQPVGSPLSLECTVEGTSNPNLYWYRQAAGRGLQLLFYSVGIGQISSEVPQNLSASRPQDRQFILSSKKLLLSDSGFYLCAWSARASAKNIQYFGAGTRLSVL.

Note on this clone: The same CDR3 can be traced to other DNA sequences in this sample. CDR3 residues: CASSLTSSGGHNEQFF. CDR3 bases: TGTGCCAGCAGCTTAACCTCTTCGGGGGGGCACAATGAGCAGTTCTTC. The V and J genes are TRBV7-3 and TRBJ2-1; TRBD2 matches 8 bases. The germline V gene encodes CDR1 SGHTA and CDR2 FQGTGA. The CDR3 is 16 residues long. J lost 5 bases, V lost 0 bases, and 6 bases had no gene match.

The chain couples TRBV21-1 to TRBJ2-2; whether TRBD1, the table's D call, matches the DNA was not checked. TRBV21-1 is a recognized pseudogene. The CDR3 spans 18 residues. The CDR3 is CASRTLITGKTNTGELFF. CDR3 DNA: TGTGCCAGCCGAACGCTAATAACAGGGAAGACGAACACCGGGGAGCTGTTTTTT.

This clone was observed at least ten times. The chain links TRBV7-2 to TRBJ2-1; perhaps TRBD1 as D (6 bases). Trimming cost V 5 bases and J 6 bases, with 17 bases left between them. From germline, CDR1 is SGHTA and CDR2 FQGNSA. This CDR3 has 15 residues. The CDR3 region is CASSPAGARSNEQFF. For the CDR3, the DNA is TGTGCCAGCAGCCCGGCAGGGGCGAGATCCAATGAGCAGTTCTTC.

This clone was seen at least ten times. The chain employs TRBV19 and TRBJ1-6; D unclear. V shed 6 bases and J shed 7 bases, with 16 bases lying between them. CDR1 and CDR2 from the germline V gene are LNHDA and SQIVND (reference sequence). This CDR3 has 15 amino acids. The chain's CDR3 is CASRLRERENSPLHF. CDR3 DNA: TGTGCCAGTAGGCTCCGGGAGCGGGAGAATTCACCCCTCCACTTT.

This clone has only a few counts. The V gene is TRBV28, the J gene TRBJ1-1; 7 bases are shared with TRBD1. Germline V gives CDR1 MDHEN, CDR2 SYDVKM. The CDR3 length is 20 residues. The J segment lost 1 base and the V segment lost 5 bases, leaving 22 bases of the junction unmatched. The CDR3 reads CASSLPPRGRTRGANTEAFF. CDR3 DNA sequence: TGTGCCAGCAGTCTCCCCCCGAGGGGGCGGACGCGGGGAGCGAACACTGAAGCTTTCTTT.

The chain employs TRBV4-2 and TRBJ2-7, with 8 bases aligning to TRBD1. Germline V gives CDR1 LGHNA, CDR2 YNFKEQ. The CDR3 totals 15 residues. V shed 5 bases and J 5 bases; nucleotides not matched to a gene: 11. CDR3 sequence: CASSGADRAEHEQYF. The DNA for the CDR3 is TGTGCCAGCAGCGGGGCGGACAGGGCGGAACACGAGCAGTACTTC.

This clone has more than one count but fewer than ten. This sequence joins TRBV5-1 and TRBJ2-1; 11 bases align to TRBD2. The J segment lost 4 bases and the V segment lost 4 bases, leaving 7 bases of the junction unmatched. The CDR3 consists of 16 residues. Per germline, CDR1 SGHRS and CDR2 YFSETQ. The CDR3 loop is CASSLRGTSGYNEQFF. CDR3 sequence (DNA): TGCGCCAGCAGCCTACGGGGGACTAGCGGTTACAATGAGCAGTTCTTC.

V gene TRBV7-8 combines with J gene TRBJ1-2, with TRBD1 identical over 7 bases. Germline V lookup: CDR1 SGHVS, CDR2 FQNEAQ. This CDR3 contains 15 residues. Unmatched junction bases numbered 8, after V lost 4 bases and J lost 3 bases. CDR3 protein: CASSSRPGTDYGYTF. The CDR3 DNA follows: TGTGCCAGCAGCTCGAGACCCGGGACAGACTATGGCTACACCTTC.